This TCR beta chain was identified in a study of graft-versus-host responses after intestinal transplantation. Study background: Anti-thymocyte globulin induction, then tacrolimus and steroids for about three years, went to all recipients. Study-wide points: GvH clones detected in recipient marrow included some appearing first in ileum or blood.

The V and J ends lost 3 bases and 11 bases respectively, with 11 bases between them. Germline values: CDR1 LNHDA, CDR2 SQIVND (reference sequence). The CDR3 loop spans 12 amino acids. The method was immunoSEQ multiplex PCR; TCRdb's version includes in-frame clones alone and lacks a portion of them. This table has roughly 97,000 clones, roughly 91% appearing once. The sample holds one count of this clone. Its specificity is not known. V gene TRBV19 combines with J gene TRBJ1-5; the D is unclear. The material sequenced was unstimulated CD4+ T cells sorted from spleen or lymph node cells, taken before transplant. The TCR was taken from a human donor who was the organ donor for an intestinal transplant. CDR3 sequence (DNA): TGTGCCAGTAGTATCCTCCCCACAGCCCAGCATTTT. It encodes CASSILPTAQHF.